This T cell receptor beta chain was recorded in a study of technical replicates of blood from a few donors. CDR1 is MNHNY and CDR2 is SVGAGI in the germline V gene (reference sequence). The CDR3 has 16 amino acids. With 8 bases clipped from V and 1 base from J, the junction kept 10 bases outside the gene matches. TCRdb's copy holds only in-frame clones and misses some; the assay was immunoSEQ multiplex PCR. The sample includes about 73,000 clones, just over 90% of them seen just once. This TCR came from a human donor in good health. The chain links TRBV6-6 to TRBJ1-3; 8 bases are a match to TRBD1. The sequenced sample consisted of T cells isolated from PBMCs. This CDR3 reads CASALQGADSGNTIYF. CDR3 nucleotides: TGTGCCAGCGCGCTGCAGGGGGCCGATTCTGGAAACACCATATATTTT.